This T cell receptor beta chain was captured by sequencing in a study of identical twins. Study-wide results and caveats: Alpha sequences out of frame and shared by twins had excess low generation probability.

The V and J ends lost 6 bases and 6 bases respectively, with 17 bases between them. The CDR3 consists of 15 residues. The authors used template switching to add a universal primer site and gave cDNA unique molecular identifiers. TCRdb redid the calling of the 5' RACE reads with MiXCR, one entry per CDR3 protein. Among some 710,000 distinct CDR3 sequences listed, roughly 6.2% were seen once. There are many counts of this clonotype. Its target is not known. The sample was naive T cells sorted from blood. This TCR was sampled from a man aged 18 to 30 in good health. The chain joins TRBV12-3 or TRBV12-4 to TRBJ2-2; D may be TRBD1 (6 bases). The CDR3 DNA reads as TGTGCCAGCAGCTACCGGACAGTTAAGGCCGGGGAGCTGTTTTTT. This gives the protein CASSYRTVKAGELFF.